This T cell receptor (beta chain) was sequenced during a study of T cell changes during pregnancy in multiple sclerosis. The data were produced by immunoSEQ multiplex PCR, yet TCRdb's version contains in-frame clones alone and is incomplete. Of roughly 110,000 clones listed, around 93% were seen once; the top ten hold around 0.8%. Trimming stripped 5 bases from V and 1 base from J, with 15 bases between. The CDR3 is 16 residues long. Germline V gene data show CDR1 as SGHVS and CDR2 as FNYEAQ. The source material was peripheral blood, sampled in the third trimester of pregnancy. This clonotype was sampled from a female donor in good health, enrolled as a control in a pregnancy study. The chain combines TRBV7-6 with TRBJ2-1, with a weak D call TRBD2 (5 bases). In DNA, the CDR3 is TGTGCCAGCAGCCGACGCCCGGGGTATTCCTACAATGAGCAGTTCTTC. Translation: CASSRRPGYSYNEQFF.